A single sample gave rise to the 5 T cell receptor beta chains below, sequenced in a study of Ad26.COV2.S vaccination and SARS-CoV-2 variants. Produced via immunoSEQ multiplex PCR; TCRdb's table is partial and in-frame only. The sample yields about 480,000 clones, approximately 90% seen once. Treatment reported: around 19 received Ad26.COV2.S at low or high dose, single or two shots; 5 received placebo; per-sample allocation not given. Day 63 after the first injection of vaccine or placebo was the sampling time. Sequencing used peripheral blood, obtained in a trial of Ad26.COV2.S vaccine versus placebo. The receptors shown here come from a person aged 18 to 65 who received the Ad26.COV2.S COVID-19 vaccine or a placebo.

The rearrangement uses TRBV2 and TRBJ2-5, with 12 bases identical to TRBD2. This CDR3 contains 15 residues. After removal of 5 bases from V and 5 bases from J, the junction contained 6 bases not matched to a gene. From germline, CDR1 is SNHLY and CDR2 FYNNEI. The CDR3 loop is CASSPTSGRRETQYF. Written as DNA, the CDR3 is TGTGCCAGCAGTCCCACTAGCGGGAGGAGGGAGACCCAGTACTTC.

The chain couples TRBV6-6 to TRBJ2-2; D is perhaps TRBD1 (6 bases). CDR3 length: 15 residues. The germline gives CDR1 MNHNY, CDR2 SVGAGI (reference sequence). With 6 bases removed from V and 0 bases from J, the gap between germline ends came to 11 bases. The CDR3: CASSPTGTNTGELFF. CDR3 bases: TGTGCCAGCAGCCCGACAGGAACGAACACCGGGGAGCTGTTTTTT.

The gene calls are TRBV14 and TRBJ1-2; TRBD1 matches at 9 bases. CDR1 is SGHDN, CDR2 FVKESK, per germline. CDR3 length equals 15 residues. V shed 4 bases, J shed 4 bases, and the junction held 7 bases outside the gene matches. In nucleotides, the CDR3 is TGTGCCAGCAGCCGCGCCGGGACAGGGCGCTATGGCTACACCTTC. This sequence encodes CASSRAGTGRYGYTF.

The chain combines TRBV27 with TRBJ2-1; D unresolved. The CDR3 loop spans 12 amino acids. V was pared by 5 bases and J by 3 bases, with 5 bases between. CDR1 is MNHEY, CDR2 SMNVEV, per germline (reference sequence). The CDR3 DNA follows: TGTGCCAGCAGTCCCGACTACAATGAGCAGTTCTTC. Protein sequence: CASSPDYNEQFF.

The CDR3, as DNA: TGCAGCGTTGAAGGTGGGGTTAACGGGCAGTACTTC. It encodes CSVEGGVNGQYF. The chain links TRBV29-1 to TRBJ2-7; no firm D call. V lost 1 base and J 9 bases, leaving 13 bases between the germline ends. The CDR3 contains 12 residues. Per germline, CDR1 SQVTM and CDR2 ANQGSEA.